A selection of T cell receptor beta chains follows, all from one sample in a study of control samples from healthy donors and cancer patients. Some clones are missing from TCRdb's copy, which holds only in-frame ones; the method was immunoSEQ multiplex PCR. Of almost 85,000 clones detected, around 83% appear once; the ten largest clones hold 11%. The sequenced sample consisted of PBMCs. These receptors originate from a man in his 60s with head and neck cancer. Both conserved end residues are part of each CDR3. The D gene is left open where the match is weak. Expanded clones are given a class, and other clones once, few, many or no size at all.

clone_size d_call j_call v_call cdr3_aa cdr3_nt
few TRBD2 TRBJ2-3 TRBV3-1/TRBV3-2 CASSQGLAGFTDTQYF TGTGCCAGCAGCCAGGGACTAGCGGGGTTCACAGATACGCAGTATTTT
- TRBD2 TRBJ2-5 TRBV6-5 CASGLAGGETQYF TGTGCCAGCGGACTAGCGGGAGGGGAGACCCAGTACTTC
- - TRBJ1-2 TRBV10-3 CAISEAGGNYGYTF TGTGCCATCAGTGAGGCCGGGGGAAACTATGGCTACACCTTC
- - TRBJ2-1 TRBV7-2 CASSPGTEDNEQFF TGTGCCAGCAGCCCCGGGACGGAAGACAATGAGCAGTTCTTC
- - TRBJ2-1 TRBV30 CAWMSRTNEQFF TGTGCCTGGATGAGCAGGACGAATGAGCAGTTCTTC
- - TRBJ2-2 TRBV30 CAWNPGPLPGELFF TGTGCCTGGAATCCCGGTCCTCTGCCCGGGGAGCTGTTTTTT
few - TRBJ1-2 TRBV7-2 CASSLVSYGYTF TGTGCCAGCAGCTTAGTCAGCTATGGCTACACCTTC
- - TRBJ2-5 TRBV27 CASSPLHQETQYF TGTGCCAGCAGTCCCCTACACCAAGAGACCCAGTACTTC
- - TRBJ2-3 TRBV5-1 CASSLTGPGFTDTQYF TGCGCCAGCAGCTTGACCGGGCCAGGTTTCACAGATACGCAGTATTTT
- - TRBJ2-4 TRBV11-2 CASSLLARRDRGKNIQYF TGTGCCAGCAGCTTACTCGCTAGGCGGGACCGCGGCAAAAACATTCAGTACTTC
few - TRBJ2-5 TRBV2 CASSDFKETQYF TGTGCCAGCAGTGACTTTAAAGAGACCCAGTACTTC
- TRBD2 TRBJ2-2 TRBV6-5 CASSYRAGGAGELFF TGTGCCAGCAGTTACAGGGCGGGAGGGGCCGGGGAGCTGTTTTTT
- TRBD1 TRBJ1-1 TRBV7-8 CASSLQGAVTEAFF TGTGCCAGCAGCTTACAGGGGGCAGTGACTGAAGCTTTCTTT
- - TRBJ2-7 TRBV30 CAWSVGGATYEQYF TGTGCCTGGAGTGTCGGAGGGGCAACTTACGAGCAGTACTTC
- - TRBJ2-5 TRBV5-5 CASSSGVQRQETQYF TGTGCCAGCAGCTCCGGGGTTCAGAGACAAGAGACCCAGTACTTC
- - TRBJ2-7 TRBV19 CASSTMWGTYEQYF TGTGCCAGTAGCACCATGTGGGGGACCTACGAGCAGTACTTC
- - TRBJ2-1 TRBV10-3 CAISVGLNEQFF TGTGCCATCAGTGTTGGCCTGAATGAGCAGTTCTTC